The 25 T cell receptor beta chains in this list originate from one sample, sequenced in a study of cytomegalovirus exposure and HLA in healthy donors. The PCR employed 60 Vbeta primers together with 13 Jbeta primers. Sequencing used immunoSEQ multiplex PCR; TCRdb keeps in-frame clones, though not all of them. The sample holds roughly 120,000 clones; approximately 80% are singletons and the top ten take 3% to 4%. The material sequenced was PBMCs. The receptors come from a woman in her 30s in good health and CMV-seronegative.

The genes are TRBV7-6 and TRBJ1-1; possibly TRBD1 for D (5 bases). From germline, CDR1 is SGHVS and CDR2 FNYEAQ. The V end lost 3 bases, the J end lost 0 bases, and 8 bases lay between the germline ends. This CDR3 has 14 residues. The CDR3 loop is CASSFSTVNTEAFF. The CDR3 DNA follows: TGTGCCAGCAGCTTCTCGACAGTGAACACTGAAGCTTTCTTT.

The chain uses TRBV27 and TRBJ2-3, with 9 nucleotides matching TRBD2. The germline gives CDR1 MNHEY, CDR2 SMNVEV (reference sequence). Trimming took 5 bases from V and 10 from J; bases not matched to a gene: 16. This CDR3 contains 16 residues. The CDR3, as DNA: TGTGCCAGCAGTCCAGGGCTAGCGGGGTTGTGGTCGTCGCAGTATTTT. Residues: CASSPGLAGLWSSQYF.

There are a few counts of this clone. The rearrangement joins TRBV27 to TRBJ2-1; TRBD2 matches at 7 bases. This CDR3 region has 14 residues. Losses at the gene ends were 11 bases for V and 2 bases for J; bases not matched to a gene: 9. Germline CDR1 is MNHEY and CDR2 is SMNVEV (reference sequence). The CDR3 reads CASAGDGTYNEQFF. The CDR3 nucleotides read TGTGCCTCTGCGGGAGATGGGACCTACAATGAGCAGTTCTTC.

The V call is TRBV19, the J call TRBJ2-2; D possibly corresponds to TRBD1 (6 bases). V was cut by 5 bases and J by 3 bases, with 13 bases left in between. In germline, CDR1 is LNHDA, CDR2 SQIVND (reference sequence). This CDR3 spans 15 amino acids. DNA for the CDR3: TGTGCCAGTAGTTCGGGTCAGGGGCACACCGGGGAGCTGTTTTTT. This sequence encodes CASSSGQGHTGELFF. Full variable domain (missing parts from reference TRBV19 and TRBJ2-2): DGGITQSPKYLFRKEGQNVTLSCEQNLNHDAMYWYRQDPGQGLRLIYYSQIVNDFQKGDIAEGYSVSREKKESFPLTVTSAQKNPTAFYLCASSSGQGHTGELFFGEGSRLTVL.

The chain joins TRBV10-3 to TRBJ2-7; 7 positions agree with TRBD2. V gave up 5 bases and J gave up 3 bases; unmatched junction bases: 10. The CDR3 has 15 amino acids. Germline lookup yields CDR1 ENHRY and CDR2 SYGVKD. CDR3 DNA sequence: TGTGCCATCAGTTGGCTAGCGGAGGGAATCTACGAGCAGTACTTC. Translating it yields CAISWLAEGIYEQYF.

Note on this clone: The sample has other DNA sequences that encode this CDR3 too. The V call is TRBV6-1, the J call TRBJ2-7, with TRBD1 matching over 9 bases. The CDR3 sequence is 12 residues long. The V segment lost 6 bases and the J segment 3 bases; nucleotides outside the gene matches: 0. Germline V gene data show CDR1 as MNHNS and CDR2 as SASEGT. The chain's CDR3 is CASRGQGYEQYF. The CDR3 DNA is TGTGCCAGCAGGGGACAGGGCTACGAGCAGTACTTC.

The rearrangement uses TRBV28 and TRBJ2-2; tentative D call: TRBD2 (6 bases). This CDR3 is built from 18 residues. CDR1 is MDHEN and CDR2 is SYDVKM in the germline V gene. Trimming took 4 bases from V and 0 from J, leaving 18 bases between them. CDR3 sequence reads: CASSSPRAGTSNTGELFF. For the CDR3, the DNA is TGTGCCAGCAGTTCTCCTCGGGCGGGGACTTCGAACACCGGGGAGCTGTTTTTT.

Written as DNA, the CDR3 is TGTGCCAGCCTGGAGGCCAAGACTGAAGCTTTCTTT. It encodes CASLEAKTEAFF. The V gene is TRBV28, the J gene TRBJ1-1; D remains unclear. The CDR3 is 12 residues long. Germline V gene lookup returns CDR1 MDHEN and CDR2 SYDVKM. V was pared by 8 bases and J by 5 bases, with 12 bases between.

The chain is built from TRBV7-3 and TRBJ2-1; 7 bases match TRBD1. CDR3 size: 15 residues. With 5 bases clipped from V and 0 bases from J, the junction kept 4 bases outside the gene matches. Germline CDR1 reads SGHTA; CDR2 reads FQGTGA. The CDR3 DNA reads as TGTGCCAGCAGCCCAAGGGACAGCTCCTACAATGAGCAGTTCTTC. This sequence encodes CASSPRDSSYNEQFF.

For the CDR3, the DNA is TGTGCCAGCTCATCATCTGAGCAGGGGGCGTCCGAGCAGTACTTC. As protein: CASSSSEQGASEQYF. The J gene is TRBJ2-7, the V gene TRBV18; TRBD1 aligns across 8 bases. Germline V gives CDR1 KGHSH, CDR2 LQKENI. The trim removed 5 bases at V and 6 bases at J, leaving 12 bases unmatched. The CDR3 totals 15 residues.

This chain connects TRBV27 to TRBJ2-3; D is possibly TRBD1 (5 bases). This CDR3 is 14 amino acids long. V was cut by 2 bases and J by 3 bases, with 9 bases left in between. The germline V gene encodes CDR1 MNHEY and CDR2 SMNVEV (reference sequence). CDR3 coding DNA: TGTGCCAGCAGTTTAGGGGCACTAACAGATACGCAGTATTTT. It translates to CASSLGALTDTQYF.

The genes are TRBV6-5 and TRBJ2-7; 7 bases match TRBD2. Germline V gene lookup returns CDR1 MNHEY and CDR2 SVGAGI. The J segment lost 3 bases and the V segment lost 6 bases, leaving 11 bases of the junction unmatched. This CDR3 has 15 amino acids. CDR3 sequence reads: CASSASQGGSYEQYF. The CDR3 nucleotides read TGTGCCAGCAGCGCCTCCCAGGGAGGGAGCTACGAGCAGTACTTC.

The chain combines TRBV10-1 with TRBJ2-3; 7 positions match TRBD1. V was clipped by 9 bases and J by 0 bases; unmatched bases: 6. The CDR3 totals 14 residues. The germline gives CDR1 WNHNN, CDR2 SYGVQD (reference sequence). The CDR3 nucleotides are TGCGCCAGGGGACAGTACCCTAGCACAGATACGCAGTATTTT. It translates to CARGQYPSTDTQYF.

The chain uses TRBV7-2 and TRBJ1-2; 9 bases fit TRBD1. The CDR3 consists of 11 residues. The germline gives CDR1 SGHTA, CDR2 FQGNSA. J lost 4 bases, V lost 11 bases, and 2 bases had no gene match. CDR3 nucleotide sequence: TGTGCCCGGGACAGGGTCTATGGCTACACCTTC. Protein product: CARDRVYGYTF.

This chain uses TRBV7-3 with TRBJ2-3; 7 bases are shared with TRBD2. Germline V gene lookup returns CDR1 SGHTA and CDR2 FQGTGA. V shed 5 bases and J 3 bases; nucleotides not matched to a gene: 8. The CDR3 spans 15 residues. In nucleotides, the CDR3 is TGTGCCAGCAGCAGGGCGGGAGTGTTGACAGATACGCAGTATTTT. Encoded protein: CASSRAGVLTDTQYF.

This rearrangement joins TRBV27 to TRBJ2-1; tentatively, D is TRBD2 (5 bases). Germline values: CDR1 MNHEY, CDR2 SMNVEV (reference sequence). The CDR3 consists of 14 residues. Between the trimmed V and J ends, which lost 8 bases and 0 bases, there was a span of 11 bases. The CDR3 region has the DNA TGTGCCAGCGGAGGTCGGGGCTCCTACAATGAGCAGTTCTTC. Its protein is CASGGRGSYNEQFF.

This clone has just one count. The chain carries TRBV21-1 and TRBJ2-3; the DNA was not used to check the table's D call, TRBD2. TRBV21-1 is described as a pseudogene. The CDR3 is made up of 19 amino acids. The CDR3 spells CVSSPHGTSGRVLRDTQYF. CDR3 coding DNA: TGTGTCAGCAGCCCCCACGGGACTAGCGGGAGGGTGCTTAGAGATACGCAGTATTTT.

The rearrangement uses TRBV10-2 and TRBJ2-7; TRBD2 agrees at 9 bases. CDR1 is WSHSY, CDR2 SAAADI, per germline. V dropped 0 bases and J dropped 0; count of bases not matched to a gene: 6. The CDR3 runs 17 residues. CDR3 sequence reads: CASSESGSGRASYEQYF. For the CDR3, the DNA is TGCGCCAGCAGTGAGTCGGGTAGCGGGAGAGCCTCCTACGAGCAGTACTTC.

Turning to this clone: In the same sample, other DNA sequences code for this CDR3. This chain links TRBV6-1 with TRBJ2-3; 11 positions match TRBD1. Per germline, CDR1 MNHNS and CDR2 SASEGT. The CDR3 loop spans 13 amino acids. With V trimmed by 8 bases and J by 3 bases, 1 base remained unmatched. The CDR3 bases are TGTGCCAGCCGGGACAGGGGGACAGATACGCAGTATTTT. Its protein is CASRDRGTDTQYF.

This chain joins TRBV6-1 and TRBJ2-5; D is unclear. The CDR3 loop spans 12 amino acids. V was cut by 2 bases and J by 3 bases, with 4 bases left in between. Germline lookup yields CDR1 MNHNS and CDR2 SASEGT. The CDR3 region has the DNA TGTGCCAGCAGTGAATCGGAAGAGACCCAGTACTTC. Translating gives CASSESEETQYF.

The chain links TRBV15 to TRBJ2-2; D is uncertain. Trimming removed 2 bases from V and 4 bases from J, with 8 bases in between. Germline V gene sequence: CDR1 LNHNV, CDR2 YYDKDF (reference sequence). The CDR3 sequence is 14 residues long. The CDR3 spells CATSRPTGTGELFF. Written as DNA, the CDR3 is TGTGCCACCAGCAGACCGACTGGCACCGGGGAGCTGTTTTTT.

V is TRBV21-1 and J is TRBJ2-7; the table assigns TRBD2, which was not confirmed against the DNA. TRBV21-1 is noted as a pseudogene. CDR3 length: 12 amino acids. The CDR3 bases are TGTGCCAGCACCACGAGGCGCTGCGAGCAGTACTTC. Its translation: CASTTRRCEQYF.

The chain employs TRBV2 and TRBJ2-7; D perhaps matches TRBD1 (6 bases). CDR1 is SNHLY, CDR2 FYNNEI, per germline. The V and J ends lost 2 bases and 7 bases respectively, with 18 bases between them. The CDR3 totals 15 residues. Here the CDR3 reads CASSETGQTQGEQYF. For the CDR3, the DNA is TGTGCCAGCAGTGAAACAGGGCAAACCCAAGGGGAGCAGTACTTC.

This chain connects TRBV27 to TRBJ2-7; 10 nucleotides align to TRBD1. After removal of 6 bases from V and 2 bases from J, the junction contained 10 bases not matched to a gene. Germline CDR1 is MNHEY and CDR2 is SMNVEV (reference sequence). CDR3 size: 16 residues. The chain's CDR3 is CASSQILGQGTYEQYF. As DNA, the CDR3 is TGTGCCAGCAGCCAGATCCTGGGACAGGGGACCTACGAGCAGTACTTC.

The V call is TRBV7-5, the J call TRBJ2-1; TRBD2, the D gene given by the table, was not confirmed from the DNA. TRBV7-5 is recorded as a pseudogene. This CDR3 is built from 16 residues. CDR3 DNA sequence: TGTGTCAGAAGCCGTCCCGGAGGAAGTAGGGACAATGAGCAGTTCTTC. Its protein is CVRSRPGGSRDNEQFF.